The 9 T cell receptor beta chains listed next were all sequenced from one sample in a study of shared clonotypes between healthy human individuals. Assay: immunoSEQ multiplex PCR; the TCRdb copy retains only in-frame clones and omits some. The sample holds nearly 2 million clones, 85% to 95% seen once. As defined, naive CD8 cells were CD45RO-negative and positively selected for CCR7, with terminally differentiated effector memory CD45RA+ cells excluded. Material: naive CD8+ T cells sorted from blood. These receptors originate from a man aged 18 to 29 in good health.

Written as DNA, the CDR3 is TGCGCCAGCAGCCTGAGTGGGACAGCCTACGAGCAGTACTTC. Protein: CASSLSGTAYEQYF. The V call is TRBV4-1, the J call TRBJ2-7, with 7 bases identical to TRBD1. The V gene end was trimmed by 4 bases and the J gene end by 2 bases; junction bases not matched to a gene: 5. The CDR3 runs to 14 residues. The germline V gene has CDR1 MGHRA and CDR2 YSYEKL.

Points on this clone: The sample holds other DNA sequences that translate to the same CDR3. The rearrangement links TRBV7-9 to TRBJ2-7; D gene unclear. V was cut by 4 bases and J by 3 bases, with 7 bases left in between. The CDR3 runs to 12 residues. Germline V gene lookup returns CDR1 SEHNR and CDR2 FQNEAQ (reference sequence). The CDR3 loop reads CASSSQNYEQYF. The CDR3 DNA reads as TGTGCCAGCAGCTCTCAAAACTACGAGCAGTACTTC. Variable domain in full (rest from reference TRBV7-9 and TRBJ2-7): DTGVSQNPRHKITKRGQNVTFRCDPISEHNRLYWYRQTLGQGPEFLTYFQNEAQLEKSRLLSDRFSAERPKGSFSTLEIQRTEQGDSAMYLCASSSQNYEQYFGPGTRLTVT.

This clone was picked up one time. V is TRBV2 and J is TRBJ2-1; TRBD1 agrees at 10 bases. Germline V lookup: CDR1 SNHLY, CDR2 FYNNEI. V lost 5 bases and J lost 13; bases outside the gene matches: 17. CDR3 length equals 16 residues. This chain's CDR3 is CASSRDQGQGLGGQFF. CDR3 sequence (DNA): TGTGCCAGCAGTCGTGATCAGGGACAGGGGCTAGGGGGACAGTTCTTC. The complete variable domain, with remaining parts taken from reference TRBV2 and TRBJ2-1, reads EPEVTQTPSHQVTQMGQEVILRCVPISNHLYFYWYRQILGQKVEFLVSFYNNEISEKSEIFDDQFSVERPDGSNFTLKIRSTKLEDSAMYFCASSRDQGQGLGGQFFGPGTRLTVL.

V gene TRBV2 combines with J gene TRBJ2-5; 7 nucleotides line up with TRBD2. This CDR3 has 16 residues. V lost 5 bases to trimming and J lost 2 bases; unmatched junction nucleotides: 11. The germline V gene encodes CDR1 SNHLY and CDR2 FYNNEI. The CDR3 spells CASSTPWGGDQETQYF. CDR3 coding DNA: TGTGCCAGCAGTACCCCCTGGGGGGGGGATCAAGAGACCCAGTACTTC.

The chain uses TRBV19 and TRBJ1-1, with D possibly being TRBD1 (5 bases). CDR3 length: 15 residues. V was shortened by 4 bases and J by 1 base, with 13 bases between the two germline ends. Looked up from germline, CDR1 is LNHDA and CDR2 is SQIVND (reference sequence). CDR3 nucleotides: TGTGCCAGTAGTACCTATGGGGGAAGGAACACTGAAGCTTTCTTT. Protein: CASSTYGGRNTEAFF.

The chain has TRBV6-6 and TRBJ2-7, with D perhaps TRBD1 (6 bases). This CDR3 region has 15 residues. Germline CDR1 and CDR2: MNHNY and SVGAGI (reference sequence). The germline V and J ends were trimmed by 6 bases and 0 bases, with 15 bases remaining between them. In nucleotides, the CDR3 is TGTGCCAGCAGCCCGACAGGATTTTACTCCTACGAGCAGTACTTC. Amino acid sequence: CASSPTGFYSYEQYF.

V gene TRBV11-2 combines with J gene TRBJ2-1; D perhaps matches TRBD1 (7 bases). The germline V gene encodes CDR1 SGHAT and CDR2 FQNNGV. This CDR3 region has 17 residues. The ends were cut back, 5 bases at V and 6 bases at J, with 23 bases in the middle. CDR3 loop: CASSPWGGRGVSNEQFF. The CDR3 DNA reads TGTGCCAGCAGCCCCTGGGGTGGCAGGGGGGTATCCAATGAGCAGTTCTTC.

V gene TRBV11-2 combines with J gene TRBJ2-7, with 10 bases identical to TRBD1. CDR1 and CDR2 (germline): SGHAT, FQNNGV. CDR3 length: 13 residues. V was clipped by 4 bases and J by 6 bases; unmatched bases: 3. The CDR3 sequence: CASSWDRGSEQYF. The CDR3 nucleotides are TGTGCCAGCAGCTGGGACAGGGGCAGCGAGCAGTACTTC.

This chain joins TRBV28 and TRBJ2-5; D perhaps matches TRBD1 (5 bases). Looked up from germline, CDR1 is MDHEN and CDR2 is SYDVKM. The CDR3 totals 13 residues. Trimming pared 4 bases from V and 1 base from J, leaving 7 bases between. CDR3 loop: CASSWTIQETQYF. The CDR3, as DNA: TGTGCCAGCAGTTGGACAATCCAAGAGACCCAGTACTTC.